Given below is one TCR beta chain in context. This clone has more than one count but fewer than ten. Its specific antigen is unknown. No base-level quality is on record; no much larger clone is a single base apart. The CDR3 regions of human TCRbeta chains were analyzed by immunosequencing. From the authors' description of their analysis: Repertoire TCRs were checked for matches against a reference library of SARS-CoV-2-specific TCRs that had been generated using the MIRA antigen-specificity platform. Breadth meant the fraction of unique TCRs that were SARS-CoV-2-associated, whereas depth meant the fraction of total T cells that were SARS-CoV-2-associated. Using the MIRA data, each spike-specific TCR was assigned both to the spike region to which the TCR was reactive and to a CD4 or CD8 class. Log10-transformed breadth and depth values were compared by one-way ANOVA with Sidak's multiple comparisons tests. TCRdb holds this immuneACCESS table with in-frame rearrangements only. Some clones are missing; in checked studies, unresolved V genes explain under half, and the rest has no known cause. For V, J and clone size, that table is used; D and trimming come from the DNA. In this sample the table shows roughly 93,000 clones, roughly 91% of which occur a single time. Together, the top ten hold roughly 2.8% of the sample.

This sample is drawn from a study of T cell responses to AZD1222 COVID-19 vaccine (dated by TCRdb to the early 2020s). General notes on the study: TCR sequencing was performed for about 240 trial participants, of whom around 210 were given two doses of AZD1222 and roughly 25 were given two doses of MenACWY control vaccine. Trial participants were enrolled into age subgroups of 18-55, 56-69 and 70-plus years, which contained around 150, 28 and 57 TCR-sequenced participants, respectively.

The time point label of this sample denotes: baseline before first vaccination. The treatment or condition label, read with the paper, signifies: meningococcal conjugate vaccine given as trial control. Vaccinee samples were obtained from the UK trials COV001 and COV002, which included a single-blind randomized controlled phase 2/3 trial of AZD1222 (ChAdOx1 nCoV-19) in healthy adults. For TCRbeta chain sequencing, PBMC samples from trial participants were taken at day 0 and at day 28 after the second dose. Trimming takes 4 bases from V and 7 bases from J, and the germline ends sit 5 bases apart. Via the germline V gene, CDR1 is KGHSH and CDR2 LQKENI. There are 12 amino acids in the CDR3, from cysteine to phenylalanine inclusive. Here the CDR3 DNA is all that survives: 36 bases in frame from base 1. General study outcomes and caveats: The whole spike protein was spanned by vaccine-associated CD4 TCRs, and dominant responses were seen in regions 160-218 and 743-854. The 56-69-year group was small, and its depth increase did not reach significance, likely because of low power. Reportedly, close to half of the unique spike-specific TCRs recognized epitopes lying outside the regions that are mutated in the B.1.351 and B.1.1.7 variants. Most participants were white British and females outnumbered males, and the authors suggested that clonal diversity may have been underestimated. Conclusions about previously exposed vaccinees were limited because only five to seven AZD1222 recipients were SARS-CoV-2 seropositive at baseline. No day 14 peak-response samples were available, so repertoires were characterized only after the peak T cell response. After two AZD1222 doses, both the breadth and the depth of spike-specific TCRs were significantly higher than at day 0 and than in MenACWY recipients.

Sequences were derived from peripheral blood, sampled on day 0 of MenACWY control vaccination. The chain couples TRBV18 to TRBJ1-6; the D gene cannot be resolved reliably. The TCR sequence derives from an adult in good health. The CDR3 reads as follows: CASSLPNSPLHF. The nucleotides read TGTGCCAGCTCACTCCCAAATTCACCCCTCCACTTT.